This TCR beta chain was profiled in a study of neoadjuvant anti-PD-1 for oral cavity cancer. Overall study context: Around day 43, patients without progression received a fourth nivolumab dose before surgery. Whole-study findings and limits: After neoadjuvant nivolumab, PBMC T cell clonality was significantly higher in non-responders than responders.

V was clipped by 0 bases and J by 2 bases, with 8 bases between them. Germline values: CDR1 SGHNT, CDR2 YENEEA. The CDR3 contains 14 residues. The sample's time point: after neoadjuvant nivolumab, at surgical resection. A remark on this clone: The antigen is undetermined.

Six replicates per PBMC sample, mostly from 480 ng of genomic DNA. Generated by immunoSEQ multiplex PCR, the TCRdb table keeps only in-frame clones and is missing some. The data hold roughly 46,000 clones, with 77% observed a single time. This rearrangement joins TRBV11-3 to TRBJ2-7; the D gene could be TRBD1 or TRBD2 (6 bases each). The sequences come from PBMCs, collected after nivolumab (anti-PD-1) treatment. The TCR sequence derives from a person between 35 and 79 years old with oral cavity squamous cell carcinoma. The CDR3 DNA follows: TGTGCCAGCAGCTTAGACGGGGGCACCTACGAGCAGTACTTC. This translates into CASSLDGGTYEQYF.